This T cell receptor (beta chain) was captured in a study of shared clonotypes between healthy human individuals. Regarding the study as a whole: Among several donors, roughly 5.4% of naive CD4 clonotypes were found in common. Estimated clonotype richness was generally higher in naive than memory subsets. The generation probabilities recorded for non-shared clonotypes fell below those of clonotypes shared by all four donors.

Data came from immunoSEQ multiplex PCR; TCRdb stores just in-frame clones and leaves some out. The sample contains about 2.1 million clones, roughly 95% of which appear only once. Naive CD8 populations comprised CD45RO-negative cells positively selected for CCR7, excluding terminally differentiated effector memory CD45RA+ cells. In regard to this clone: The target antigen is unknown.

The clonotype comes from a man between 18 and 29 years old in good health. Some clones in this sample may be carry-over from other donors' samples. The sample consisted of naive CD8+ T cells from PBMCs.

CDR3: CASSPGTSGTNEQFF. CDR3 nucleotides: TGTGCCAGCAGCCCCGGGACTAGCGGGACCAATGAGCAGTTCTTC. V is TRBV28 and J is TRBJ2-1, with 13 bases matching TRBD2. CDR1 is MDHEN and CDR2 is SYDVKM in the germline V gene. V gave up 6 bases and J gave up 6 bases; unmatched junction bases: 5. The CDR3 consists of 15 residues.